This entry features one T cell receptor beta chain sequence. This specimen belongs to a study of control samples from healthy donors and cancer patients. TCRdb's table, derived via immunoSEQ multiplex PCR, lists solely in-frame clones and lacks some. The sample lists about 79,000 clones, 93% occurring once. The CDR3 is 14 amino acids. CDR1 and CDR2 from the germline V gene are SGHNT and YYREEE (reference sequence). The V and J ends lost 4 bases and 1 base respectively, with 11 bases between them. The chain is built from TRBV5-4 and TRBJ1-1; D is unclear. The material sequenced was PBMCs. The TCR sequence derives from a woman aged 35 to 49 with lung cancer. The CDR3 DNA follows: TGTGCCAGCAGCCCACCGGGATGGAACACTGAAGCTTTCTTT. This encodes CASSPPGWNTEAFF.